This is a list of T cell receptor beta chains from one sample in a study of blood T cells in healthy people across ages. TCRdb itself ran the 5' RACE reads through MiXCR, one entry per CDR3 protein. The profile shows about 760,000 distinct CDR3 sequences, roughly 25% of them singletons. These data were likewise used in another study, on T cells of mothers and their children.

Sequencing input: blood. The source is a boy between 10 and 17 years old in good health. Both conserved end residues are part of each CDR3. A D gene is named only where the DNA matches it firmly. The size of a clone is reported for some rows only, either as once, few or many, or as a class for expanded clones.

clone size | J gene | V gene | D gene | CDR3 protein | CDR3 DNA
. | TRBJ1-2 | TRBV7-9 | TRBD1 | CASSLTGQVSYGYTF | TGTGCCAGCAGCTTAACGGGACAGGTCAGCTATGGCTACACCTTC
. | TRBJ2-2 | TRBV10-3 | TRBD1 | CAISEGVRGLTGELFF | TGTGCCATCAGTGAAGGTGTCAGGGGGCTCACCGGGGAGCTGTTTTTT
. | TRBJ2-7 | TRBV7-2 | TRBD2 | CASSSPGLASEQYF | TGTGCCAGCAGCTCGCCGGGACTAGCGAGCGAGCAGTACTTC
few | TRBJ1-1 | TRBV27 | . | CASSQASQGAPEAFF | TGTGCCAGCAGCCAGGCCAGTCAGGGAGCCCCTGAAGCTTTCTTT
. | TRBJ2-5 | TRBV2 | TRBD1 | CASSERGPGETQYF | TGTGCCAGCAGTGAAAGGGGGCCGGGAGAGACCCAGTACTTC
. | TRBJ2-5 | TRBV20-1 | . | CSARAGKETQYF | TGCAGTGCTAGAGCCGGGAAGGAGACCCAGTACTTC
many | TRBJ2-7 | TRBV7-2 | . | CASSIGASYEQYF | TGTGCCAGCAGCATAGGGGCCTCCTACGAGCAGTACTTC
few | TRBJ2-1 | TRBV5-1 | . | CASSRDLTNEQFF | TGCGCCAGCTCCCGGGACCTCACCAATGAGCAGTTCTTC
. | TRBJ2-7 | TRBV5-5 | . | CASSIEGYEQYF | TGTGCCAGCAGCATCGAGGGGTACGAGCAGTACTTC
. | TRBJ2-1 | TRBV7-9 | TRBD2 | CASSPPTSGSGNEQFF | TGTGCCAGCAGCCCACCGACTAGCGGGAGTGGGAATGAGCAGTTCTTC
. | TRBJ2-7 | TRBV29-1 | TRBD2 | CSVMAGGPTYEQYF | TGCAGCGTTATGGCGGGAGGCCCTACCTACGAGCAGTACTTC
few | TRBJ1-5 | TRBV15 | . | CATSWAQDRQPQHF | TGTGCCACCAGCTGGGCACAGGACCGTCAGCCCCAGCATTTT
few | TRBJ1-1 | TRBV15 | . | CATSREGGTEAFF | TGTGCCACCAGCAGAGAGGGGGGGACTGAAGCTTTCTTT